This T cell receptor (beta chain) came from a study of blood T cell repertoires in COVID-19. Study at large: The study drew acute and convalescent COVID-19 samples from the United States, Italy and Spain. T cells, B-cell-depleted T cells, or PBMCs provided the cDNA or gDNA that served as material.

Repertoires were generated with immunoSEQ multiplex PCR, while TCRdb's copy carries only in-frame clones and drops some. The sample lists about 180,000 clones; 83% were seen once. CDR3 length: 15 residues. V lost 3 bases and J lost 7; bases outside the gene matches: 8. Germline V lookup: CDR1 SGDLS, CDR2 YYNGEE. The receptor was isolated from a human donor in a cohort sampled during active COVID-19. Specimen: peripheral blood. The chain recombines TRBV9 with TRBJ1-5; 9 positions match TRBD1. CDR3 amino acids: CASSGRDRAHQPQHF. In DNA form, the CDR3 reads TGTGCCAGCAGCGGCCGGGACAGGGCCCACCAGCCCCAGCATTTT.